One sample yielded the 11 T cell receptor beta chains listed below, sequenced in a study of shared clonotypes between healthy human individuals. Some clones are missing from TCRdb's copy, which holds only in-frame ones; the method was immunoSEQ multiplex PCR. Of approximately 640,000 clones in the sample, about 90% were seen once. The specimen was memory CD8+ T cells from PBMCs. Subset in this sample: CD45RO+ cells pooled with CCR7-negative TemRA cells. These receptors were obtained from a man in his late teens or twenties in good health. Some clones in this sample may be carry-over from other donors' samples.

The chain is built from TRBV11-2 and TRBJ2-2, with a weak D call TRBD2 (5 bases). This CDR3 comprises 15 residues. Germline V gene lookup returns CDR1 SGHAT and CDR2 FQNNGV. V shed 7 bases and J shed 0 bases, with 12 bases lying between them. The CDR3 loop reads CASTVVGANTGELFF. CDR3 coding DNA: TGTGCCAGCACAGTTGTGGGAGCGAACACCGGGGAGCTGTTTTTT.

The chain carries TRBV4-3 and TRBJ2-1; TRBD1 matches at 7 bases. The CDR3 loop spans 14 amino acids. J was trimmed by 7 bases and V by 4 bases; bases with no gene match: 7. The germline V gene has CDR1 LGHNA and CDR2 YSLEER. The CDR3 reads CASSRGQRGNEQFF. The CDR3 DNA reads as TGCGCCAGCAGCCGGGGACAGAGGGGGAATGAGCAGTTCTTC.

In its sample, this clone was seen a few times. V gene TRBV6-6 combines with J gene TRBJ1-1; the D gene is possibly TRBD1 (5 bases). The CDR3 has 12 amino acids. Germline CDR1 is MNHNY and CDR2 is SVGAGI (reference sequence). The V end was cut by 8 bases, the J end by 10 bases, with 17 bases between. This CDR3 is CASGEQGEGAFF. In DNA form, the CDR3 reads TGTGCCAGCGGGGAGCAGGGCGAGGGAGCTTTCTTT.

This clone showed up just once. The chain has TRBV27 and TRBJ2-1; tentative D call: TRBD2 (6 bases). Between the trimmed V and J ends, which lost 6 bases and 6 bases, there was a span of 15 bases. Germline CDR1 MNHEY, CDR2 SMNVEV (reference sequence). The CDR3 has 14 residues. Here the CDR3 reads CASSPFGGGNEQFF. For the CDR3, the DNA is TGTGCCAGCAGCCCTTTCGGGGGTGGCAATGAGCAGTTCTTC.

V usage is TRBV29-1 and J usage is TRBJ2-1, with TRBD2 matching over 7 bases. Losses at the gene ends were 6 bases for V and 7 bases for J; bases not matched to a gene: 6. The length of the CDR3 is 12 residues. Per germline, CDR1 SQVTM and CDR2 ANQGSEA. CDR3 in amino acids: CSVPLAANEQFF. The CDR3 DNA follows: TGCAGCGTGCCCCTAGCGGCTAATGAGCAGTTCTTC.

The chain couples TRBV5-8 to TRBJ2-3; no reliable D call. V dropped 4 bases and J dropped 0 bases, with 3 bases sitting between them. This CDR3 is 12 amino acids long. The V gene's germline CDR1 is SGHTS and CDR2 YDEGEE. The CDR3 loop reads CASSLSTDTQYF. CDR3 nucleotides: TGTGCCAGCAGCCTTAGCACAGATACGCAGTATTTT.

A remark on this clone: Additional DNA sequences in this sample encode the identical CDR3. This rearrangement joins TRBV7-9 to TRBJ2-7; no clear D. The V gene lost 4 bases and the J gene lost 4 bases, with 8 bases spanning the gap. The CDR3 length is 12 residues. The V gene's germline CDR1 is SEHNR and CDR2 FQNEAQ (reference sequence). CDR3 sequence: CASSSLSYEQYF. The CDR3, as DNA: TGTGCCAGCAGCTCCCTCTCATACGAGCAGTACTTC.

V usage is TRBV11-2 and J usage is TRBJ2-7, with D unclear. V lost 2 bases and J lost 5, with 10 bases in between. CDR3 length: 13 residues. Germline CDR1 SGHAT, CDR2 FQNNGV. The CDR3 loop reads CASSLPLFDEQYF. The DNA of the CDR3 is TGTGCCAGCAGCTTACCGCTTTTCGACGAGCAGTACTTC.

For this clone: The sample contains more than one DNA sequence encoding this CDR3. The chain carries TRBV28 and TRBJ1-5; D is unresolved. Germline lookup yields CDR1 MDHEN and CDR2 SYDVKM. Trimming pared 5 bases from V and 0 bases from J, leaving 8 bases between. This CDR3 region has 14 residues. CDR3 loop: CASSPLDSNQPQHF. The DNA of the CDR3 is TGTGCCAGCAGTCCACTCGATAGCAATCAGCCCCAGCATTTT.

This clone occurred once. Other DNA sequences in this specimen translate into the identical CDR3. The J gene is TRBJ1-5, the V gene TRBV7-9; TRBD1 might be the D (5 bases). Looked up from germline, CDR1 is SEHNR and CDR2 is FQNEAQ (reference sequence). The ends were cut back, 4 bases at V and 2 bases at J, with 12 bases in the middle. The CDR3 totals 15 residues. CDR3 sequence: CASSSGWGGNQPQHF. The DNA of the CDR3 is TGTGCCAGCAGCTCAGGGTGGGGTGGCAATCAGCCCCAGCATTTT.

The chain carries TRBV14 and TRBJ2-7, with D hard to call. Germline values: CDR1 SGHDN, CDR2 FVKESK. V lost 1 base to trimming and J lost 7 bases, with 11 bases between them. The CDR3 is 13 amino acids. CDR3 sequence: CASSQGYLIEQYF. The DNA of the CDR3 is TGTGCCAGCAGCCAAGGCTACCTGATAGAGCAGTACTTC.